These T cell receptor beta chains were read from a single sample in a study of CD8+ T cells in alopecia areata. Assay used: immunoSEQ multiplex PCR; TCRdb lists only in-frame clones, some missing. Seen here are 80,000 to 95,000 clones, around 40% observed once, and the top ten hold 18%. Sequenced material: CD8+ T cells sorted from blood, taken at week 24, from a patient treated with tofacitinib. The source of these receptors is a human donor with alopecia areata. Both conserved end residues are part of each CDR3. Fields, in order: V gene, J gene, clone size, D gene, CDR3 DNA, CDR3 protein. D genes are given only for firm matches. Clone sizes are given selectively: once, few, many, or a class where the clone is expanded.

TRBV6-5	TRBJ2-7	-	TRBD1	TGTGCCAGCAGTTCCGGGACAGGGAACGAGCAGTACTTC	CASSSGTGNEQYF
TRBV7-9	TRBJ2-5	-	-	TGTGCCAGCAGCTCGCCCCGGGAGACCCAGTACTTC	CASSSPRETQYF
TRBV7-3	TRBJ2-3	-	TRBD2	TGTGCCAGCAGCTTAATAGCGGGAGCTTCGGATACGCAGTATTTT	CASSLIAGASDTQYF
TRBV4-1	TRBJ2-7	-	-	TGCGCCAGCAGCCAGGGGGTGGGGTACGAGCAGTACTTC	CASSQGVGYEQYF
TRBV9	TRBJ2-5	-	TRBD1	TGTGCCAGCAGCGTGGGGACAGCCCGACAAGAGACCCAGTACTTC	CASSVGTARQETQYF
TRBV5-4	TRBJ2-2	-	-	TGTGCCAGCAGCTTGGTGTCCGTTACCACCGGGGAGCTGTTTTTT	CASSLVSVTTGELFF
TRBV5-6	TRBJ1-1	-	-	TGTGCCAGCAGCCAACAGTACACTGAAGCTTTCTTT	CASSQQYTEAFF
TRBV5-4	TRBJ1-1	few	-	TGTGCCAGCAGCCCGCTTGCCCCTGGGAAGCCCCAAGAAGCTTTCTTT	CASSPLAPGKPQEAFF
TRBV9	TRBJ2-3	few	TRBD2	TGTGCCAGCAGCGAGTACGGACTGGGGGGGGATACGCAGTATTTT	CASSEYGLGGDTQYF
TRBV4-1	TRBJ2-7	few	-	TGCGCCAGCAGCCAAGGTGCCAGCCTCGAGCAGTACTTC	CASSQGASLEQYF
TRBV7-9	TRBJ1-5	few	TRBD1	TGTGCCAGCAGCTTAGTGGGACAGGACGATCAGCCCCAGCATTTT	CASSLVGQDDQPQHF
TRBV19	TRBJ1-5	many	-	TGTGCCAGTAGTATCCCTGAGGTGGCCCAGCATTTT	CASSIPEVAQHF
TRBV19	TRBJ1-4	few	-	TGTGCCAGTAGTATCGTCGCTTCCGAAAAACTGTTTTTT	CASSIVASEKLFF
TRBV28	TRBJ1-1	once	TRBD1	TGTGCCCACTCCCCCTATTCGGACAGGGCTCTAGACAACACTGAAGCTTTCTTT	CAHSPYSDRALDNTEAFF
TRBV9	TRBJ2-1	-	TRBD1	TGTGCCAGCAGCGACCCGGGCGGACAGGGCCCTAACAATGAGCAGTTCTTC	CASSDPGGQGPNNEQFF
TRBV30	TRBJ2-5	-	TRBD1	TGTGCCTGGAGTGTACGACAGGGGCAAGAGACCCAGTACTTC	CAWSVRQGQETQYF
TRBV7-9	TRBJ2-1	-	-	TGTGCCAGCAGCTCGGGGTACAATGAGCAGTTCTTC	CASSSGYNEQFF
TRBV30	TRBJ2-2	-	-	TGTGCCTGGCAGAACACCGGGGAGCTGTTTTTT	CAWQNTGELFF